These 23 T cell receptor beta chains were sequenced from one sample in a study of cytomegalovirus exposure and HLA in healthy donors. A multiplex PCR was run with 60 Vbeta primers and 13 Jbeta primers. Produced via immunoSEQ multiplex PCR; TCRdb's table is partial and in-frame only. The repertoire has around 130,000 clones, over 75% of them found once; the top ten carry more than 1.4%. The material sequenced was PBMCs. These receptors all stem from a woman younger than 30 in good health and CMV-seronegative.

The chain carries TRBV7-7 and TRBJ2-1, with 7 bases aligning to TRBD2. Germline V lookup: CDR1 SSHAT, CDR2 FNYEAQ (reference sequence). The ends lost 2 bases at V and 8 bases at J; junction bases unmatched: 9. The CDR3 is made up of 15 amino acids. This CDR3 reads CASSLSLAANDEQFF. The DNA of the CDR3 is TGTGCCAGCAGCTTATCTCTAGCGGCCAACGATGAGCAGTTCTTC.

V usage is TRBV30 and J usage is TRBJ1-5; D is possibly TRBD1 (6 bases). Germline CDR1 and CDR2: GTSNPN and SVGIG (reference sequence). The V end lost 1 base, the J end lost 7 bases, and 11 bases lay between the germline ends. The CDR3 consists of 13 residues. CDR3 in amino acids: CAWSGTGQQPQHF. The CDR3 region has the DNA TGTGCCTGGAGTGGTACAGGACAGCAGCCCCAGCATTTT.

The CDR3 region is CASIPPPAGAYEQYF. CDR3 nucleotide sequence: TGTGCCAGTATTCCCCCCCCGGCAGGGGCCTACGAGCAGTACTTC. V gene TRBV19 combines with J gene TRBJ2-7, with a weak D call TRBD1 (6 bases). Germline V gene lookup returns CDR1 LNHDA and CDR2 SQIVND (reference sequence). The CDR3 extends over 15 amino acids. Trimming stripped 7 bases from V and 2 bases from J, with 18 bases between.

DNA of the CDR3: TGTGCCAGCAGTTACCCTCCGACAGGGAAACAGAACGAGCAGTACTTC. Residues: CASSYPPTGKQNEQYF. The gene calls are TRBV6-6 and TRBJ2-7, with 7 bases identical to TRBD1. The CDR3 is 16 residues long. V was pared by 2 bases and J by 5 bases, with 12 bases of the junction left unmatched. The germline gives CDR1 MNHNY, CDR2 SVGAGI (reference sequence).

This clone is a singleton in its sample. J is TRBJ1-2 and V is TRBV6-5; the D is unclear. V was trimmed by 2 bases and J by 8 bases, leaving 12 bases between them. The V gene's germline CDR1 is MNHEY and CDR2 SVGAGI. The length of the CDR3 is 13 residues. CDR3 sequence (DNA): TGTGCCAGCAGTTACGCCGGGGTTGGCGGCTACACCTTC. Encoded protein: CASSYAGVGGYTF.

J is TRBJ2-7 and V is TRBV27, with D possibly TRBD2 on 7 matching bases. Germline assignment: CDR1 MNHEY and CDR2 SMNVEV (reference sequence). The ends were cut back, 5 bases at V and 4 bases at J, with 18 bases in the middle. There are 15 residues in the CDR3. This CDR3 is CASSPMGGAVYEQYF. The CDR3 DNA sequence: TGTGCCAGCAGTCCCATGGGGGGGGCTGTGTACGAGCAGTACTTC.

The V call is TRBV7-7, the J call TRBJ2-1, with 8 bases identical to TRBD2. Germline-derived CDR1 and CDR2 are SSHAT and FNYEAQ (reference sequence). This CDR3 has 15 residues. V was pared by 4 bases and J by 6 bases, with 8 bases of the junction left unmatched. Here the CDR3 reads CASSSQAGEGNEQFF. For the CDR3, the DNA is TGTGCCAGCAGCTCCCAAGCGGGAGAAGGCAATGAGCAGTTCTTC.

This chain joins TRBV7-2 and TRBJ1-4, with TRBD1 as a possible D gene (5 bases). Germline values: CDR1 SGHTA, CDR2 FQGNSA. Trimming removed 5 bases at V and 6 bases at J, with 19 bases between. This CDR3 spans 16 amino acids. The CDR3 reads CASSPNGGGEDEKLFF. The DNA for the CDR3 is TGTGCCAGCAGCCCCAACGGCGGGGGGGAAGATGAAAAACTGTTTTTT.

The J gene is TRBJ2-1, the V gene TRBV7-9; D is perhaps TRBD1 (7 bases). Germline assignment: CDR1 SEHNR and CDR2 FQNEAQ (reference sequence). V was pared by 0 bases and J by 7 bases, with 16 bases between. The CDR3 runs to 16 residues. The CDR3 DNA reads TGTGCCAGCAGCTTAGCGCAGGGGGGCTGGGTGAATGAGCAGTTCTTC. Its translation is CASSLAQGGWVNEQFF.

The genes are TRBV15 and TRBJ1-6; 8 bases are shared with TRBD1. CDR3 length equals 15 residues. The junction had 7 bases not matched to a gene; V was cut back by 3 bases and J by 9 bases. CDR1 and CDR2 from the germline V gene are LNHNV and YYDKDF (reference sequence). The DNA of the CDR3 is TGTGCCACCAGCAGGGGGACAGGAGGTGTTTCACCCCTCCACTTT. Translation: CATSRGTGGVSPLHF.

The V and J genes are TRBV6-1 and TRBJ2-5, with TRBD2 matching over 7 bases. V shed 5 bases and J 5 bases; nucleotides not matched to a gene: 8. The CDR3 runs to 14 residues. The V gene's germline CDR1 is MNHNS and CDR2 SASEGT. The CDR3 reads CASSLTVGGETQYF. Here the CDR3 DNA reads TGTGCCAGCAGTTTGACAGTCGGGGGGGAGACCCAGTACTTC.

V gene TRBV19 combines with J gene TRBJ2-7; 7 bases match TRBD1. The CDR3 sequence is 14 residues long. V trimming: 4 bases; J trimming: 4 bases; junction bases outside the gene matches: 7. Per germline, CDR1 LNHDA and CDR2 SQIVND (reference sequence). The CDR3 DNA follows: TGTGCCAGTAGTACGCACAGGGGAAGGTACGAGCAGTACTTC. This encodes CASSTHRGRYEQYF.

This clone showed up just a few times. The chain recombines TRBV6-1 with TRBJ2-2; TRBD2 might be the D (5 bases). V lost 7 bases and J lost 0, with 9 bases in between. CDR1 is MNHNS and CDR2 is SASEGT in the germline V gene. CDR3 length: 14 residues. CDR3 loop: CASIPGTNTGELFF. The CDR3 DNA is TGTGCCAGCATACCCGGGACGAACACCGGGGAGCTGTTTTTT.

In the case of this clone: Relative to the germline gene, one junction end is altered; a read error may explain this. This chain uses TRBV2 with TRBJ1-1; 7 bases line up with TRBD1. The length of the CDR3 is 16 residues. Germline V gene data show CDR1 as SNHLY and CDR2 as FYNNEI. The CDR3 nucleotides are TGTGCCAGCAGGGAAGCCGGGACAGCGATGAACACTGAAGCTTTCTTT. It translates to CASREAGTAMNTEAFF.

V and J are TRBV29-1 and TRBJ2-7; 7 positions match TRBD2. The CDR3 has 12 residues. CDR1 and CDR2 (germline): SQVTM, ANQGSEA. The J segment lost 5 bases and the V segment lost 8 bases, leaving 9 bases of the junction unmatched. CDR3 region: CSISRGDHEQYF. In nucleotides, the CDR3 is TGCAGCATCTCTCGGGGGGACCACGAGCAGTACTTC.

The chain has TRBV19 and TRBJ2-7, with D possibly matching TRBD1 (6 bases). The CDR3 runs 13 residues. Trimming pared 1 base from V and 4 bases from J, leaving 8 bases between. The germline V gene has CDR1 LNHDA and CDR2 SQIVND (reference sequence). This CDR3 reads CASSIGRGYEQYF. CDR3 DNA: TGTGCCAGTAGTATAGGTAGGGGGTACGAGCAGTACTTC.

This clone showed up just a few times. The rearrangement links TRBV11-2 to TRBJ1-3; tentatively, D is TRBD1 (5 bases). The germline gives CDR1 SGHAT, CDR2 FQNNGV. The CDR3 has 14 amino acids. The V end lost 3 bases, the J end lost 2 bases, and 8 bases lay between the germline ends. In DNA, the CDR3 is TGTGCCAGCAGCTTCCCGGGGGCTGGAAACACCATATATTTT. Protein product: CASSFPGAGNTIYF.

The chain has TRBV28 and TRBJ2-5, with 9 bases aligning to TRBD1. After removal of 5 bases from V and 1 base from J, the junction contained 8 bases not matched to a gene. Germline V gives CDR1 MDHEN, CDR2 SYDVKM. The CDR3 contains 16 residues. The CDR3 DNA follows: TGTGCCAGCAGTCCCGCCGGGACAGGGTTCCAAGAGACCCAGTACTTC. This translates into CASSPAGTGFQETQYF.

The V gene is TRBV11-2, the J gene TRBJ2-1, with D maybe TRBD2 (6 bases). V was pared by 3 bases and J by 2 bases, with 17 bases between. CDR1 and CDR2 from the germline V gene are SGHAT and FQNNGV. The CDR3 spans 17 residues. CDR3 bases: TGTGCCAGCAGCTTGGGGCGGGCGGGGCAGACCTACAATGAGCAGTTCTTC. Translation: CASSLGRAGQTYNEQFF.

V usage is TRBV5-4 and J usage is TRBJ2-7, with a possible D match to TRBD1 (5 bases). Germline V gene data show CDR1 as SGHNT and CDR2 as YYREEE (reference sequence). Trimming took 4 bases from V and 2 from J, leaving 25 bases between them. The CDR3 loop spans 18 amino acids. The CDR3, as DNA: TGTGCCAGCAGCCCAAAAGCCCACGGCAGGACATCGCCCTACGAGCAGTACTTC. Its translation is CASSPKAHGRTSPYEQYF. Looking up the rest from reference TRBV5-4 and TRBJ2-7 gives the full variable domain: ETGVTQSPTHLIKTRGQQVTLRCSSQSGHNTVSWYQQALGQGPQFIFQYYREEENGRGNFPPRFSGLQFPNYSSELNVNALELDDSALYLCASSPKAHGRTSPYEQYFGPGTRLTVT.

The rearrangement joins TRBV7-9 to TRBJ2-5; tentative D call: TRBD2 (6 bases). V lost 4 bases, J lost 1 base, and 13 bases lay in between. This CDR3 region has 15 residues. Germline V gene data show CDR1 as SEHNR and CDR2 as FQNEAQ (reference sequence). In DNA form, the CDR3 reads TGTGCCAGCAGCTCAAGGGACTGGGGCCAAGAGACCCAGTACTTC. Translation gives CASSSRDWGQETQYF.

The chain has TRBV11-2 and TRBJ2-3; D perhaps matches TRBD2 (6 bases). The length of the CDR3 is 13 residues. Germline CDR1 reads SGHAT; CDR2 reads FQNNGV. Trimming took off 6 bases at V and 5 bases at J, with 12 bases between the two ends. CDR3 bases: TGTGCCAGCAGTGCGGGATGGGGAGATACGCAGTATTTT. It codes for CASSAGWGDTQYF.

J is TRBJ1-6 and V is TRBV7-6; D call uncertain. CDR1 is SGHVS, CDR2 FNYEAQ, per germline. The CDR3 contains 13 residues. Trimming cost V 5 bases and J 11 bases, with 13 bases left between them. CDR3 DNA sequence: TGTGCCAGCAGCCTCGAGGCCTTCGCACCCCTCCACTTT. Protein sequence: CASSLEAFAPLHF.